These 25 T cell receptor beta chains share one sample of origin, sequenced in a study of human T cells and chemical hapten exposure. TCRdb re-called the RACE reads through MiXCR, storing one row per CDR3 protein. In the table there are about 190,000 distinct CDR3 sequences, approximately 26% of which are singletons. Time point defined: patch test 3, about 24 weeks after DPC sensitization. Stated treatment: therapeutic diphenylcyclopropenone sensitization with weekly scalp DPC. Sample: whole blood, taken in connection with sensitization to the hapten diphenylcyclopropenone (DPC). The source is a woman aged 40 to 50 with alopecia areata. Some clones in this sample may be carry-over from other donors' samples.

This clonotype turned up a few times. CDR3: CASSLRELSGTDTQYF. In nucleotides, the CDR3 is TGTGCCAGCAGTTTAAGGGAGTTAAGCGGCACAGATACGCAGTATTTT. This rearrangement joins TRBV28 to TRBJ2-3; TRBD2 might be the D (5 bases). Germline CDR1 MDHEN, CDR2 SYDVKM. The CDR3 runs to 16 residues. V gave up 2 bases and J gave up 1 base, with 13 bases separating them.

J is TRBJ2-5 and V is TRBV5-1; 7 bases are shared with TRBD2. Germline CDR1 reads SGHRS; CDR2 reads YFSETQ. The trim removed 4 bases at V and 4 bases at J, leaving 10 bases unmatched. This CDR3 has 15 residues. CDR3 coding DNA: TGCGCCAGCAGCGCTTCACTAGCGCGGGGAGAGACCCAGTACTTC. Translation: CASSASLARGETQYF. The full variable domain, in which reference TRBV5-1 and TRBJ2-5 provide the parts outside the CDR3, is KAGVTQTPRYLIKTRGQQVTLSCSPISGHRSVSWYQQTPGQGLQFLFEYFSETQRNKGNFPGRFSGRQFSNSRSEMNVSTLELGDSALYLCASSASLARGETQYFGPGTRLLVL.

DNA for the CDR3: TGCAGTGCTAGACGAACTGCCGCCTCTGAAGCTTTCTTT. It encodes CSARRTAASEAFF. The chain carries TRBV20-1 and TRBJ1-1; D not resolved. This CDR3 region has 13 residues. Germline V gene lookup returns CDR1 DFQATT and CDR2 SNEGSKA (reference sequence). V lost 2 bases and J 6 bases, leaving 13 bases between the germline ends.

This clonotype was detected ten times or more. This sequence joins TRBV27 and TRBJ2-3; D call uncertain. The CDR3 length is 13 residues. Trimming cost V 4 bases and J 4 bases, with 9 bases left between them. Germline V gene data show CDR1 as MNHEY and CDR2 as SMNVEV (reference sequence). In nucleotides, the CDR3 is TGTGCCAGCAGTTGGTCAGAGCCAGATACGCAGTATTTT. Protein: CASSWSEPDTQYF.

CDR3 nucleotides: TGTGCCAGCTCACCTCCCGGGACGATACATATAAAAGCTTTCTTT. Translation gives CASSPPGTIHIKAFF. The rearrangement links TRBV18 to TRBJ1-1; TRBD1 is a possible D gene (5 bases). Germline loops: CDR1 KGHSH, CDR2 LQKENI. The CDR3 length is 15 residues. V gave up 3 bases and J gave up 9 bases, with 20 bases separating them.

This chain uses TRBV12-3 or TRBV12-4 with TRBJ2-2; the match to TRBD2 covers 8 bases. The V gene end was trimmed by 5 bases and the J gene end by 7 bases; junction bases not matched to a gene: 9. This CDR3 region has 15 residues. CDR3 coding DNA: TGTGCCAGCAGTATATCGGGAGGGCCGGTCGGGGAGCTGTTTTTT. It yields the protein CASSISGGPVGELFF.

The V call is TRBV20-1, the J call TRBJ2-2; D perhaps matches TRBD2 (6 bases). Looked up from germline, CDR1 is DFQATT and CDR2 is SNEGSKA (reference sequence). This CDR3 spans 13 amino acids. Between the trimmed V and J ends, which lost 1 base and 4 bases, there was a span of 7 bases. In DNA, the CDR3 is TGCAGTGCTAGAGTGGGGGGCACCGGGGAGCTGTTTTTT. Translated: CSARVGGTGELFF.

The chain employs TRBV28 and TRBJ2-7; 10 bases map to TRBD2. Trimming removed 8 bases from V and 6 bases from J; junction bases left unmatched: 13. CDR1 is MDHEN, CDR2 SYDVKM, per germline. CDR3 length equals 15 residues. The CDR3 bases are TGTGCCAGCGGGACTATAGCGGGAGGAGGAGCCGAGCAGTACTTC. This encodes CASGTIAGGGAEQYF.

This chain joins TRBV28 and TRBJ2-7, with a weak D call TRBD2 (5 bases). Trimming stripped 6 bases from V and 2 bases from J, with 11 bases between. The CDR3 sequence is 13 residues long. Germline-derived CDR1 and CDR2 are MDHEN and SYDVKM. The CDR3 protein is CASRTGETYEQYF. Here the CDR3 DNA reads TGTGCCAGCAGAACCGGGGAAACCTACGAGCAGTACTTC.

In its sample, this clonotype was seen a few times. The rearrangement joins TRBV12-3 or TRBV12-4 to TRBJ2-4; D is unresolved. This CDR3 is 15 amino acids long. The germline V and J ends were trimmed by 5 bases and 0 bases, with 11 bases remaining between them. CDR3 bases: TGTGCCAGCAGTCGCCCGCTGCTAGCCAAAAACATTCAGTACTTC. Its translation is CASSRPLLAKNIQYF.

The rearrangement joins TRBV29-1 to TRBJ2-5, with unresolved D. This CDR3 is built from 14 residues. Germline CDR1 reads SQVTM; CDR2 reads ANQGSEA. V was trimmed by 4 bases and J by 5 bases, leaving 17 bases between them. The CDR3 DNA reads as TGCAGCGTTGTAAAGGCGCGAAGGCGGGAGACCCAGTACTTC. Protein: CSVVKARRRETQYF. Full variable domain (remainder filled in from reference TRBV29-1 and TRBJ2-5): SAVISQKPSRDICQRGTSLTIQCQVDSQVTMMFWYRQQPGQSLTLIATANQGSEATYESGFVIDKFPISRPNLTFSTLTVSNMSPEDSSIYLCSVVKARRRETQYFGPGTRLLVL.

This clonotype has a count of ten or more. The chain has TRBV28 and TRBJ2-6; perhaps TRBD1 as D (6 bases). This CDR3 is 16 amino acids long. V gave up 5 bases and J gave up 0 bases, with 11 bases separating them. Germline V lookup: CDR1 MDHEN, CDR2 SYDVKM. DNA for the CDR3: TGTGCCAGCAGTCGGGACACGAGCTCTGGGGCCAACGTCCTGACTTTC. It encodes CASSRDTSSGANVLTF.

The rearrangement uses TRBV28 and TRBJ1-3, with TRBD1 identical over 7 bases. CDR3 length equals 17 residues. Germline CDR1 is MDHEN and CDR2 is SYDVKM. The ends lost 6 bases at V and 0 bases at J; junction bases unmatched: 11. This CDR3 is CASSGAGQHYSGNTIYF. The CDR3, as DNA: TGTGCCAGCAGCGGGGCGGGACAGCACTACTCTGGAAACACCATATATTTT.

This clonotype was seen a few times. The chain employs TRBV7-3 and TRBJ2-7, with 7 nucleotides matching TRBD2. Trimming took 2 bases from V and 2 from J; bases not matched to a gene: 3. Germline V CDR1 and CDR2: SGHTA, FQGTGA. The CDR3 length is 14 residues. The CDR3 region has the DNA TGTGCCAGCAGCTTATCACGGGGGGCCTACGAGCAGTACTTC. It is translated as CASSLSRGAYEQYF.

This clonotype was observed a handful of times. V is TRBV20-1 and J is TRBJ1-6, with D hard to call. The CDR3 covers 12 residues. The germline V gene encodes CDR1 DFQATT and CDR2 SNEGSKA (reference sequence). The V gene lost 5 bases and the J gene lost 9 bases, with 11 bases spanning the gap. This CDR3 is CSAPSRSSPLHF. The CDR3 bases are TGCAGTGCTCCCTCGAGGAGTTCACCCCTCCACTTT.

The chain has TRBV29-1 and TRBJ2-2, with TRBD2 identical over 8 bases. The CDR3 loop spans 15 amino acids. Trimming removed 5 bases from V and 6 bases from J; junction bases left unmatched: 11. Looked up from germline, CDR1 is SQVTM and CDR2 is ANQGSEA. Here the CDR3 DNA reads TGCAGCGTTCAGTTCATGCGGGAGGCCGCCGGGGAGCTGTTTTTT. It yields the protein CSVQFMREAAGELFF.

This clonotype has at least ten counts. Mismatch with germline at one junction end may stem from a read error. V is TRBV4-1 and J is TRBJ2-1; D may correspond to TRBD1 or TRBD2 (6 bases each). The CDR3 has 13 residues. Per the germline V gene, CDR1 is MGHRA and CDR2 is YSYEKL. CDR3 protein: CASSQVTRGPEGF. The CDR3 DNA sequence: TGCGCCAGCAGCCAAGTAACCCGGGGGCCGGAGGGCTTC.

The chain recombines TRBV6-1 with TRBJ1-2, with no clear D. This CDR3 spans 13 amino acids. CDR1 and CDR2 (germline): MNHNS, SASEGT. V lost 11 bases and J lost 1, with 14 bases in between. CDR3 region: CAVQSRVNYGYTF. CDR3 bases: TGTGCCGTACAGTCGAGAGTTAACTATGGCTACACCTTC.

The V gene is TRBV9, the J gene TRBJ1-4; TRBD1 aligns across 9 bases. The J segment lost 2 bases and the V segment lost 2 bases, leaving 4 bases of the junction unmatched. In germline, CDR1 is SGDLS, CDR2 YYNGEE. CDR3 length: 16 amino acids. The CDR3 bases are TGTGCCAGCAGCGTTGGACAGGGGTCGACTAATGAAAAACTGTTTTTT. It is translated as CASSVGQGSTNEKLFF.

A few counts support this clonotype. The CDR3 here is CAISEPGQGGDEQYF. CDR3 DNA sequence: TGTGCCATCAGTGAGCCAGGACAGGGTGGGGACGAGCAGTACTTC. The chain joins TRBV10-3 to TRBJ2-7, with 8 nucleotides matching TRBD1. CDR1 ENHRY and CDR2 SYGVKD come from the germline V gene. This CDR3 comprises 15 residues. V lost 2 bases to trimming and J lost 5 bases; unmatched junction nucleotides: 8.

This chain uses TRBV9 with TRBJ1-2; a weak D match, TRBD1 (6 bases). V was clipped by 1 base and J by 3 bases, with 19 bases between them. Germline CDR1 SGDLS, CDR2 YYNGEE. The CDR3 covers 17 residues. For the CDR3, the DNA is TGTGCCAGCAGCGTATCCCTCCTTCGGGGGGCAGACTATGGCTACACCTTC. This encodes CASSVSLLRGADYGYTF.

The chain links TRBV7-2 to TRBJ2-1; D may be TRBD2 (5 bases). The V gene's germline CDR1 is SGHTA and CDR2 FQGNSA. Trimming cost V 2 bases and J 7 bases, with 18 bases left between them. The CDR3 loop spans 16 amino acids. CDR3: CASSLLSSSRGNEQFF. The CDR3 DNA reads as TGTGCCAGCAGCTTACTGTCCAGCTCTAGAGGGAATGAGCAGTTCTTC.

V is TRBV7-9 and J is TRBJ2-2; tentative D call: TRBD2 (7 bases). Germline V gene lookup returns CDR1 SEHNR and CDR2 FQNEAQ (reference sequence). The CDR3 is 15 residues long. V lost 7 bases, J lost 7 bases, and 19 bases lay in between. The DNA of the CDR3 is TGTGCCAGCACCACCCGGGGGGCAGAGAACGGGGAGCTGTTTTTT. Protein product: CASTTRGAENGELFF.

The chain couples TRBV7-2 to TRBJ2-5; D remains ambiguous. V was pared by 5 bases and J by 5 bases, with 15 bases between. The CDR3 has 14 amino acids. Per germline, CDR1 SGHTA and CDR2 FQGNSA. The CDR3 bases are TGTGCCAGCAGCAGGAGATGGCTGGAGGAGACCCAGTACTTC. Its translation: CASSRRWLEETQYF.

This clonotype occurred a few times. The CDR3 DNA is TGCGCCAGCAGCTTGGAAAGGGGAATTGAAGCTTTCTTT. It codes for CASSLERGIEAFF. The chain joins TRBV5-1 to TRBJ1-1; D is possibly TRBD1 (5 bases). Trimming cost V 0 bases and J 7 bases, with 10 bases left between them. Germline values: CDR1 SGHRS, CDR2 YFSETQ. This CDR3 contains 13 residues.